The clone carrying this TCR beta chain appeared once. As handled by the study authors: Amplification with reference gene primers provided the estimates of nucleated cell counts. TCRdb's copy holds only in-frame clones and misses some; the assay was immunoSEQ multiplex PCR. That table furnishes V, J and clone size, whereas the DNA furnished D and trimming. There are 230,000 or so clones in the sample; 65% to 90% occur only once, and about 1.4% lies in the top ten. Trimming cost V 3 bases and J 5 bases; bases outside gene matches: 8. The CDR3 has 15 residues. CDR1 and CDR2 (germline): KGHSH, LQKENI. This record comes from a study of blood T cell repertoires in COVID-19. Turning to the study itself: Italy, Spain and the United States were the sources of the convalescent and acute COVID-19 samples.

V gene TRBV18 combines with J gene TRBJ1-1; 8 positions match TRBD1. The receptor's source is a woman aged 40 to 50 who had recovered from COVID-19. The sequenced material came from peripheral blood. CDR3 in amino acids: CASSPGTGEQTEAFF. As DNA, the CDR3 is TGTGCCAGCTCACCCGGGACAGGTGAACAAACTGAAGCTTTCTTT.